One sample yielded the 18 T cell receptor beta chains listed below, sequenced in a study of cytomegalovirus exposure and HLA in healthy donors. Sequencing was performed with immunoSEQ multiplex PCR; in TCRdb, only in-frame clones are kept and a portion is missing. The table lists some 320,000 clones, roughly 87% of them singletons, with approximately 1.2% in the top ten. Material for sequencing was PBMCs. Receptors originate from a woman aged 25 to 39 in good health and CMV-seropositive.

V is TRBV7-3 and J is TRBJ1-2; 10 bases are shared with TRBD1. The germline V gene encodes CDR1 SGHTA and CDR2 FQGTGA. The CDR3 totals 15 residues. The trim removed 0 bases at V and 4 bases at J, leaving 2 bases unmatched. The CDR3 bases are TGTGCCAGCAGCTTAACGGGGGACAGGGGCTATGGCTACACCTTC. Translation: CASSLTGDRGYGYTF.

The chain is built from TRBV5-6 and TRBJ2-7; possible D gene TRBD1, 5 bases. The CDR3 has 12 amino acids. Trimming removed 4 bases at V and 8 bases at J, with 13 bases between. Germline assignment: CDR1 SGHDT and CDR2 YYEEEE. The CDR3 region is CASSPTPGKQYF. The CDR3 DNA is TGTGCCAGCAGCCCTACACCAGGGAAGCAGTACTTC.

The chain employs TRBV9 and TRBJ2-1, with 12 nucleotides matching TRBD2. This CDR3 spans 16 amino acids. Germline loops: CDR1 SGDLS, CDR2 YYNGEE. Losses at the gene ends were 8 bases for V and 0 bases for J; bases not matched to a gene: 6. The CDR3 here is CASGLAGLSSYNEQFF. The CDR3 region has the DNA TGTGCCAGTGGACTAGCGGGACTAAGCTCCTACAATGAGCAGTTCTTC.

The chain combines TRBV27 with TRBJ2-7; 9 positions match TRBD2. The germline CDR1 and CDR2 sequences are MNHEY and SMNVEV (reference sequence). V lost 7 bases, J lost 7 bases, and 11 bases stayed unmatched. This CDR3 is 14 amino acids long. The CDR3 sequence is CASNLSGGLGEQYF. CDR3 nucleotide sequence: TGTGCCAGCAACCTTAGCGGGGGCCTCGGGGAGCAGTACTTC.

The rearrangement uses TRBV30 and TRBJ2-7; TRBD2 matches 7 bases. Germline V CDR1 and CDR2: GTSNPN, SVGIG (reference sequence). V dropped 4 bases and J dropped 3; count of bases not matched to a gene: 9. CDR3 length equals 14 residues. The CDR3 loop reads CAWNPSGVLYEQYF. The CDR3 DNA reads as TGTGCCTGGAACCCTAGCGGTGTGCTCTACGAGCAGTACTTC.

This clone was detected once. The chain employs TRBV27 and TRBJ2-1; tentatively, D is TRBD2 (6 bases). V was clipped by 5 bases and J by 5 bases, with 19 bases between them. The CDR3 extends over 16 amino acids. The V gene's germline CDR1 is MNHEY and CDR2 SMNVEV (reference sequence). The CDR3, as DNA: TGTGCCAGCAGTGGGGGGTTGGGGCGGGGTAACAATGAGCAGTTCTTC. This gives the protein CASSGGLGRGNNEQFF.

This chain uses TRBV30 with TRBJ1-1; TRBD1 might be the D (5 bases). Trimming removed 5 bases from V and 1 base from J, with 8 bases in between. Germline loops: CDR1 GTSNPN, CDR2 SVGIG (reference sequence). The CDR3 covers 12 residues. The CDR3 is CAWDGGNTEAFF. CDR3 DNA: TGTGCCTGGGATGGGGGGAACACTGAAGCTTTCTTT.

The V and J genes are TRBV30 and TRBJ2-7; 7 bases align to TRBD1. The CDR3 loop spans 15 amino acids. Germline CDR1 GTSNPN, CDR2 SVGIG (reference sequence). V was clipped by 2 bases and J by 5 bases; unmatched bases: 12. This CDR3 is CAWSQIDRDTNEQYF. The DNA of the CDR3 is TGTGCCTGGAGTCAGATCGACAGGGATACTAACGAGCAGTACTTC.

This clone has a handful of counts. The chain's CDR3 is CASSLEARLRTEAFF. The CDR3 bases are TGTGCCAGCAGCTTGGAGGCCAGGCTGCGCACTGAAGCTTTCTTT. The rearrangement joins TRBV5-6 to TRBJ1-1; D unresolved. This CDR3 spans 15 amino acids. V shed 0 bases and J shed 4 bases, with 13 bases lying between them. Germline CDR1 SGHDT, CDR2 YYEEEE.

This clone has just a few counts. This chain links TRBV4-1 with TRBJ2-7, with 8 bases identical to TRBD1. CDR1 and CDR2 from the germline V gene are MGHRA and YSYEKL. There are 14 residues in the CDR3. With V trimmed by 6 bases and J by 2 bases, 6 bases remained unmatched. CDR3 bases: TGCGCCAGCAGGAAACAGGGGGGCCCCTACGAGCAGTACTTC. Translation gives CASRKQGGPYEQYF.

This sequence joins TRBV30 and TRBJ1-2, with D possibly being TRBD1 (5 bases). This CDR3 is built from 16 residues. V was pared by 4 bases and J by 7 bases, with 25 bases between. Germline CDR1 is GTSNPN and CDR2 is SVGIG (reference sequence). The CDR3 sequence: CAWNTGPGLVMTGYTF. The CDR3 DNA is TGTGCCTGGAATACCGGACCGGGACTGGTAATGACTGGCTACACCTTC. The variable domain in full, with the rest retrieved from reference TRBV30 and TRBJ1-2, is SQTIHQWPATLVQPVGSPLSLECTVEGTSNPNLYWYRQAAGRGLQLLFYSVGIGQISSEVPQNLSASRPQDRQFILSSKKLLLSDSGFYLCAWNTGPGLVMTGYTFGSGTRLTVV.

The V and J genes are TRBV6-9 and TRBJ1-2; D unclear. The germline V gene encodes CDR1 MNHGY and CDR2 SVAAGI. V dropped 4 bases and J dropped 8 bases, with 14 bases sitting between them. The CDR3 has 13 amino acids. The CDR3 here is CASSSLAGEGYTF. Here the CDR3 DNA reads TGTGCCAGCAGTTCCCTCGCCGGGGAGGGCTACACCTTC.

The chain joins TRBV5-1 to TRBJ2-7, with D possibly being TRBD2 (5 bases). CDR3 size: 15 residues. Germline CDR1 SGHRS, CDR2 YFSETQ. V was pared by 4 bases and J by 3 bases, with 17 bases between. CDR3 coding DNA: TGCGCCAGCAGCCCTAATCCAGGTCGGGGCTACGAGCAGTACTTC. Its protein is CASSPNPGRGYEQYF.

On this clone: This same CDR3 is encoded by further DNA sequences in the sample. The gene calls are TRBV5-1 and TRBJ2-7, with D possibly matching TRBD2 (5 bases). Trimming pared 0 bases from V and 4 bases from J, leaving 11 bases between. Germline V gene lookup returns CDR1 SGHRS and CDR2 YFSETQ. This CDR3 has 14 residues. CDR3 bases: TGCGCCAGCAGCTTGGGGGGAAGCGGTTACGAGCAGTACTTC. Protein sequence: CASSLGGSGYEQYF.

The chain employs TRBV9 and TRBJ2-7, with D unclear. CDR1 and CDR2 from the germline V gene are SGDLS and YYNGEE. V lost 10 bases, J lost 5 bases, and 10 bases lay in between. The CDR3 contains 10 residues. Written as DNA, the CDR3 is TGTGCCGCCCGAAACCACGAGCAGTACTTC. Its translation: CAARNHEQYF.

The chain combines TRBV29-1 with TRBJ2-2; D may be TRBD1 (6 bases). Trimming cost V 5 bases and J 3 bases, with 13 bases left between them. The CDR3 is 14 residues long. Germline CDR1 and CDR2: SQVTM and ANQGSEA. The CDR3 nucleotides read TGCAGCGTTCCAGGGGTTGTGGACACCGGGGAGCTGTTTTTT. This codes for CSVPGVVDTGELFF.

The V call is TRBV28, the J call TRBJ1-3; no firm D call. Germline V gene lookup returns CDR1 MDHEN and CDR2 SYDVKM. Deletions cut 5 bases from V and 4 bases from J, with 12 bases between. The CDR3 spans 14 residues. In DNA form, the CDR3 reads TGTGCCAGCAGTCCTCGGTTACTCGGAAACACCATATATTTT. Translated: CASSPRLLGNTIYF.

The J gene is TRBJ1-1, the V gene TRBV7-3, with 7 positions matching TRBD1. Germline V gene sequence: CDR1 SGHTA, CDR2 FQGTGA. The CDR3 loop spans 13 amino acids. V trimming: 8 bases; J trimming: 1 base; junction bases outside the gene matches: 4. Here the CDR3 DNA reads TGTGCCAGCGCTCAGGGGGGGAACACTGAAGCTTTCTTT. This codes for CASAQGGNTEAFF.